The clone carrying this T cell receptor (beta chain) has a single count. Enrolled through a virtual design, the participants were between roughly 18 and 95 years of age and came from fewer than 30 US areas. This sample is part of a study of blood T cell repertoires in COVID-19. The CDR3 runs 14 residues. The germline V gene encodes CDR1 SNHLY and CDR2 FYNNEI. The V and J ends lost 7 bases and 4 bases, in that order; junction bases with no gene match: 6. TCRdb keeps only in-frame clones here, not all; method: immunoSEQ multiplex PCR. The top ten clones hold about 6.5% of a sample with over 150,000 clones, roughly 87% of them seen once.

Sequences were obtained from PBMCs or T cells enriched from blood (not recorded which). The sequence derives from a woman in her fifties or sixties who had recovered from COVID-19. The chain is built from TRBV2 and TRBJ2-3; TRBD1 aligns across 9 bases. The CDR3 is CASIRTGVSDTQYF. CDR3 coding DNA: TGTGCCAGCATCCGGACAGGGGTATCAGATACGCAGTATTTT.